The 21 T cell receptor beta chains listed next were all sequenced from one sample in a study of Ad26.COV2.S vaccination and SARS-CoV-2 variants. Regarding treatment: around 19 received Ad26.COV2.S at low or high dose, single or two shots; about five received placebo; per-sample allocation not given. Collection of samples fell on day 63 after the first vaccine or placebo injection. Method: immunoSEQ multiplex PCR; TCRdb's copy keeps in-frame clones and lacks some. The profile covers roughly 400,000 clones, with around 91% appearing a single time and around 4.2% taken by the ten largest. This specimen was peripheral blood, taken in a trial of Ad26.COV2.S vaccine versus placebo. The source of these receptors is a person between 18 and 65 years old who received the Ad26.COV2.S COVID-19 vaccine or a placebo.

The chain recombines TRBV6-2 or TRBV6-3 with TRBJ2-1; perhaps TRBD1 as D (5 bases). The CDR3 totals 13 residues. The V gene lost 2 bases and the J gene lost 7 bases, with 9 bases spanning the gap. From germline, CDR1 is MNHEY and CDR2 SVGEGT. The CDR3 sequence: CASSYIGENEQFF. CDR3 nucleotide sequence: TGTGCCAGCAGTTACATAGGGGAAAATGAGCAGTTCTTC.

The V call is TRBV7-9, the J call TRBJ1-1; 7 bases line up with TRBD1. V was pared by 3 bases and J by 7 bases, with 2 bases of the junction left unmatched. CDR3 length equals 12 residues. CDR1 is SEHNR, CDR2 FQNEAQ, per germline (reference sequence). The CDR3 nucleotides read TGTGCCAGCAGCTTCGGGGACAGTGAAGCTTTCTTT. This sequence encodes CASSFGDSEAFF.

This sequence joins TRBV6-5 and TRBJ2-7; a possible D gene is TRBD2 (5 bases). The CDR3 covers 13 residues. Trimming stripped 7 bases from V and 7 bases from J, with 17 bases between. The germline V gene encodes CDR1 MNHEY and CDR2 SVGAGI. Here the CDR3 reads CASKAEALSEQYF. The CDR3 DNA follows: TGTGCCAGCAAAGCGGAGGCCCTGAGTGAGCAGTACTTC.

The chain employs TRBV5-1 and TRBJ2-1; 11 nucleotides match TRBD2. With 2 bases clipped from V and 7 bases from J, the junction kept 5 bases outside the gene matches. The V gene's germline CDR1 is SGHRS and CDR2 YFSETQ. The CDR3 loop spans 15 amino acids. This CDR3 reads CASSFTSGSANEQFF. The CDR3, as DNA: TGCGCCAGCAGCTTTACTAGCGGGAGTGCAAATGAGCAGTTCTTC.

The chain has TRBV29-1 and TRBJ1-1; 7 positions match TRBD1. The CDR3 is 13 amino acids. CDR1 is SQVTM and CDR2 is ANQGSEA in the germline V gene. V dropped 5 bases and J dropped 0; count of bases not matched to a gene: 3. The CDR3 spells CSVQQGMNTEAFF. The CDR3 DNA reads TGCAGCGTTCAACAGGGGATGAACACTGAAGCTTTCTTT.

The chain combines TRBV19 with TRBJ2-5; TRBD2 matches at 7 bases. Germline CDR1 LNHDA, CDR2 SQIVND (reference sequence). With V trimmed by 3 bases and J by 5 bases, 0 bases remained unmatched. This CDR3 spans 12 amino acids. CDR3 coding DNA: TGTGCCAGTAGTATGGGGGGGGAGACCCAGTACTTC. Protein product: CASSMGGETQYF.

A word on this clone: This CDR3 is also generated by other DNA sequences in the sample. CDR3 in amino acids: CASSVTSGSTDTQYF. CDR3 sequence (DNA): TGTGCCAGCAGCGTGACTAGCGGGAGTACAGATACGCAGTATTTT. The rearrangement uses TRBV9 and TRBJ2-3; TRBD2 matches at 12 bases. V gave up 2 bases and J gave up 3 bases; unmatched junction bases: 1. CDR1 is SGDLS, CDR2 YYNGEE, per germline. This CDR3 comprises 15 residues.

This clone was picked up one time. The V gene is TRBV5-5, the J gene TRBJ1-2; 7 bases match TRBD1. With V trimmed by 0 bases and J by 2 bases, 1 base remained unmatched. The CDR3 is made up of 14 amino acids. CDR1 is SGHKS and CDR2 is YYEKEE in the germline V gene (reference sequence). The DNA of the CDR3 is TGTGCCAGCAGCTTGGCGACAGGGAACTATGGCTACACCTTC. Amino acid sequence: CASSLATGNYGYTF.

The chain links TRBV6-2 or TRBV6-3 to TRBJ2-2; D assignment may be TRBD1 or TRBD2 (5 bases each). The CDR3 covers 13 residues. Trimming took off 5 bases at V and 6 bases at J, with 10 bases between the two ends. Germline lookup yields CDR1 MNHEY and CDR2 SVGEGT. The CDR3 is CASSVLGAGELFF. The DNA of the CDR3 is TGTGCCAGCAGTGTCCTGGGGGCCGGGGAGCTGTTTTTT.

This clone occurred once. The rearrangement links TRBV2 to TRBJ1-1; TRBD1 matches 10 bases. The CDR3 is 13 amino acids. The germline V gene has CDR1 SNHLY and CDR2 FYNNEI. The V gene end was trimmed by 7 bases and the J gene end by 3 bases; junction bases not matched to a gene: 2. CDR3 DNA: TGTGCCAGCAAAGACAGGGGGCACACTGAAGCTTTCTTT. This codes for CASKDRGHTEAFF.

This sequence joins TRBV6-5 and TRBJ2-2; the match to TRBD2 covers 10 bases. Losses at the gene ends were 4 bases for V and 1 base for J; bases not matched to a gene: 3. Germline V gives CDR1 MNHEY, CDR2 SVGAGI. CDR3 length equals 16 residues. For the CDR3, the DNA is TGTGCCAGCAGTTCTCTAGCGGGGGAGAACACCGGGGAGCTGTTTTTT. Protein sequence: CASSSLAGENTGELFF.

The chain combines TRBV7-9 with TRBJ2-5, with D unclear. V dropped 2 bases and J dropped 0 bases, with 7 bases sitting between them. The CDR3 loop spans 14 amino acids. Per the germline V gene, CDR1 is SEHNR and CDR2 is FQNEAQ (reference sequence). The CDR3 sequence is CASSLYEYQETQYF. For the CDR3, the DNA is TGTGCCAGCAGCTTATATGAATACCAAGAGACCCAGTACTTC.

This sequence joins TRBV15 and TRBJ2-3; TRBD1 matches at 10 bases. Trimming took 3 bases from V and 0 from J; bases not matched to a gene: 3. The CDR3 has 16 amino acids. The germline gives CDR1 LNHNV, CDR2 YYDKDF (reference sequence). The CDR3 spells CATSSPDRGSTDTQYF. The CDR3 DNA is TGTGCCACCAGCAGCCCGGACAGGGGGAGCACAGATACGCAGTATTTT.

The chain couples TRBV12-5 to TRBJ2-3; 7 positions match TRBD1. The CDR3 covers 14 residues. Germline V gene sequence: CDR1 LGHNT, CDR2 FRNRAP. The V gene end was trimmed by 7 bases and the J gene end by 1 base; junction bases not matched to a gene: 5. CDR3: CASATTGGTDTQYF. The CDR3 DNA sequence: TGTGCTAGTGCTACCACAGGGGGCACAGATACGCAGTATTTT.

The V call is TRBV2, the J call TRBJ1-5; D unresolved. CDR1 and CDR2 from the germline V gene are SNHLY and FYNNEI. This CDR3 comprises 15 residues. V lost 6 bases and J 2 bases, leaving 14 bases between the germline ends. CDR3 region: CASSDLGLGNQPQHF. DNA for the CDR3: TGTGCCAGCAGCGACTTAGGGTTGGGCAATCAGCCCCAGCATTTT.

This clone was picked up one time. The J gene is TRBJ1-1, the V gene TRBV28; no clear D gene. CDR3 length equals 13 residues. Trimming stripped 6 bases from V and 5 bases from J, with 13 bases between. CDR1 MDHEN and CDR2 SYDVKM come from the germline V gene. CDR3 sequence reads: CASSDLGSTEAFF. The CDR3 DNA follows: TGTGCCAGCAGCGACTTGGGGTCAACTGAAGCTTTCTTT.

The rearrangement joins TRBV6-2 or TRBV6-3 to TRBJ2-5, with a tentative D call TRBD1 (7 bases). The V gene's germline CDR1 is MNHEY and CDR2 SVGEGT. V was clipped by 2 bases and J by 5 bases, with 18 bases between them. CDR3 length equals 16 residues. The CDR3 coding sequence is TGTGCCAGCAGTTACCGGGCAGGGGGGTGGCTGGAGACCCAGTACTTC. As protein: CASSYRAGGWLETQYF.

The chain joins TRBV5-8 to TRBJ1-6, with 9 bases that match TRBD1. The CDR3 extends over 15 amino acids. The junction had 3 bases not matched to a gene; V was cut back by 1 base and J by 7 bases. Germline CDR1 SGHTS, CDR2 YDEGEE. CDR3 coding DNA: TGTGCCAGCAGCTTGAGGGACAGGGAAAATTCACCCCTCCACTTT. Protein: CASSLRDRENSPLHF.

The chain links TRBV29-1 to TRBJ2-1; no firm D call. Deletions cut 1 base from V and 0 bases from J, with 13 bases between. From germline, CDR1 is SQVTM and CDR2 ANQGSEA. The CDR3 covers 16 residues. The CDR3 sequence: CSVEGDGRSSYNEQFF. The CDR3 DNA reads as TGCAGCGTTGAAGGGGATGGCAGAAGCTCCTACAATGAGCAGTTCTTC.

This chain uses TRBV2 with TRBJ1-5; a possible D gene is TRBD1 (6 bases). This CDR3 region has 16 residues. Trimming removed 2 bases at V and 6 bases at J, with 17 bases between. The V gene's germline CDR1 is SNHLY and CDR2 FYNNEI. The CDR3 here is CASSELKGGSVQPQHF. The CDR3 DNA sequence: TGTGCCAGCAGTGAATTGAAAGGGGGAAGTGTTCAGCCCCAGCATTTT.

This chain connects TRBV4-1 to TRBJ2-5; D is possibly TRBD1 or TRBD2 (5 bases each). From germline, CDR1 is MGHRA and CDR2 YSYEKL. The CDR3 sequence is 15 residues long. Trimming removed 4 bases from V and 1 base from J, with 13 bases in between. CDR3 region: CASSRWDRLQETQYF. The CDR3 DNA reads as TGCGCCAGCAGCCGTTGGGACCGGCTCCAAGAGACCCAGTACTTC.